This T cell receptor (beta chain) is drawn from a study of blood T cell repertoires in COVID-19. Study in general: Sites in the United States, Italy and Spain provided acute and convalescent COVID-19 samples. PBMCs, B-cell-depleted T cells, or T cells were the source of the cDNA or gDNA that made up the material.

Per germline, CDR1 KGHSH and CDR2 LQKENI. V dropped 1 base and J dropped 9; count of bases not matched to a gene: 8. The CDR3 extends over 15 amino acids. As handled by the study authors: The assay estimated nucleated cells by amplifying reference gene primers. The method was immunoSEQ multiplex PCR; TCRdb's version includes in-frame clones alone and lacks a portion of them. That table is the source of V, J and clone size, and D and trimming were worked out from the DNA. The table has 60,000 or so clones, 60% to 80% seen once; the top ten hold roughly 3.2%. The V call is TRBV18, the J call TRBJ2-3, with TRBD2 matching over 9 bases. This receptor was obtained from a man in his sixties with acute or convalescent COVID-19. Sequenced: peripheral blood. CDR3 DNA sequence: TGTGCCAGCTCACCACAAGGCGGGGGGGCCGGGACGCAGTATTTT. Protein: CASSPQGGGAGTQYF.